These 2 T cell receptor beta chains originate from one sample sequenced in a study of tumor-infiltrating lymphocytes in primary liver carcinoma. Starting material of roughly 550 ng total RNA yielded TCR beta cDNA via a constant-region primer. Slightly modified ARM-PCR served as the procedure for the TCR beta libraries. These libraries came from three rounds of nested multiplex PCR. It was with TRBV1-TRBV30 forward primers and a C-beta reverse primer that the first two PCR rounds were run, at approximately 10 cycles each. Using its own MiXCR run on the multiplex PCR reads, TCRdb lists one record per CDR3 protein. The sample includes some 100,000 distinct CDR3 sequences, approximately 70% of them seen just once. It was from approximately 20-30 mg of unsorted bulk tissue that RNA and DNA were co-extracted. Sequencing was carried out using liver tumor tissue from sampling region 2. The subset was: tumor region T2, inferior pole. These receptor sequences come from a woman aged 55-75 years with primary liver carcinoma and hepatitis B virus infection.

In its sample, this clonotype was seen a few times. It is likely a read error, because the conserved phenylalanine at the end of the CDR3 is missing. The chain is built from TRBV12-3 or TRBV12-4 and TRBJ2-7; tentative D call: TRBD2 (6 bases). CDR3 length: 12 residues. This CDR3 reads CASSRLEGEQYI. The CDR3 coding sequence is TGTGCTAGCAGTCGACTGGAGGGCGAGCAGTACATC.

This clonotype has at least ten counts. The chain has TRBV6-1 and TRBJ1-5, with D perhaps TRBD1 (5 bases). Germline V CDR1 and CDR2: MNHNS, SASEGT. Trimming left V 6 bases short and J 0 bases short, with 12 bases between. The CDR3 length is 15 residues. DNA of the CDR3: TGTGCCAGCAGGGTTTCGGGGGATAGCAATCAGCCCCAGCATTTT. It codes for CASRVSGDSNQPQHF.